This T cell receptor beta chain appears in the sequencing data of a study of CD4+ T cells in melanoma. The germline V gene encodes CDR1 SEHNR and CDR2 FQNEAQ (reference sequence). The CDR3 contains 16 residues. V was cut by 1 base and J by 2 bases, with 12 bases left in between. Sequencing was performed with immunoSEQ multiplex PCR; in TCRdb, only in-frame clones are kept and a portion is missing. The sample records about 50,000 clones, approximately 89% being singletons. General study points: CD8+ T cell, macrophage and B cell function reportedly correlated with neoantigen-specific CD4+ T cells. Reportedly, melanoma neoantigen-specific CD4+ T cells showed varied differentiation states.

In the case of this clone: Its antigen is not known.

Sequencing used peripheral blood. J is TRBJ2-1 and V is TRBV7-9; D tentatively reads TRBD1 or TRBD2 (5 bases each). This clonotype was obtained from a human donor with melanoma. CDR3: CASSLGDGPAYNEQFF. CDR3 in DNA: TGTGCCAGCAGCTTAGGGGACGGTCCAGCCTACAATGAGCAGTTCTTC. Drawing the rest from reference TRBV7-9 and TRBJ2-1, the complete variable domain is DTGVSQNPRHKITKRGQNVTFRCDPISEHNRLYWYRQTLGQGPEFLTYFQNEAQLEKSRLLSDRFSAERPKGSFSTLEIQRTEQGDSAMYLCASSLGDGPAYNEQFFGPGTRLTVL.